This record looks at one TCR beta chain sequence and its context. The data stem from a study of blood T cell repertoires in COVID-19. Libraries were prepared by immunoSEQ multiplex PCR; TCRdb keeps only in-frame clonotypes and omits some of them. The data show fewer than 130,000 clones, around four fifths seen once. The CDR3 length is 17 residues. Germline CDR1 is SGDLS and CDR2 is YYNGEE. V lost 3 bases and J lost 3; bases outside the gene matches: 5. The rearrangement joins TRBV9 to TRBJ2-5; 16 positions agree with TRBD2. The TCR was taken from a woman aged 60-75 years with acute or convalescent COVID-19. The sample taken for sequencing was peripheral blood. This CDR3 is CASSAGTSGGAEETQYF. The CDR3 nucleotides read TGTGCCAGCAGCGCGGGGACTAGCGGGGGGGCCGAAGAGACCCAGTACTTC.